Each of the 18 T cell receptor beta chains below was sequenced from the same sample in a study of glioma-infiltrating T cells. The iRepertoire nested amplicon-rescue multiplex PCR amplified TCR alpha and beta CDR3s from RNA. TCRdb re-derived calls from the multiplex PCR reads in MiXCR, one entry per CDR3 protein. The sample has fewer than 250,000 distinct CDR3 sequences; around 30% are singletons. Material for sequencing was glioma tissue, nonneoplastic brain tissue, or PBMCs (not recorded which). The receptors were gathered from a human donor with low-grade glioma or glioblastoma, undergoing nonglioma brain surgery, or in good health (not recorded which).

There are many counts of this clonotype. The chain carries TRBV6-2 or TRBV6-3 and TRBJ2-2; 10 nucleotides agree with TRBD2. The CDR3 is 14 amino acids. Germline CDR1 is MNHEY and CDR2 is SVGEGT. J lost 8 bases, V lost 7 bases, and 7 bases had no gene match. CDR3 loop: CASTKLAGAGELFF. Written as DNA, the CDR3 is TGTGCCAGCACGAAGCTAGCGGGAGCTGGGGAGCTGTTTTTT.

This clonotype was detected ten times or more. The V gene is TRBV6-2 or TRBV6-3, the J gene TRBJ2-7; 10 nucleotides line up with TRBD2. V trimming: 2 bases; J trimming: 5 bases; junction bases outside the gene matches: 3. The V gene's germline CDR1 is MNHEY and CDR2 SVGEGT. There are 14 residues in the CDR3. The CDR3 DNA reads as TGTGCCAGCAGTTACCTAGCGGGAGCCAACGAGCAGTACTTC. Translated, it gives CASSYLAGANEQYF.

In its sample, this clonotype was seen many times. V is TRBV15 and J is TRBJ2-3; D is uncertain. The CDR3 loop spans 14 amino acids. Germline V gene sequence: CDR1 LNHNV, CDR2 YYDKDF (reference sequence). V lost 2 bases, J lost 2 bases, and 8 bases lay in between. The CDR3 nucleotides read TGTGCCACCAGCAGACTTGAGACCACAGATACGCAGTATTTT. Its translation is CATSRLETTDTQYF.

This clonotype was counted many times. This chain connects TRBV29-1 to TRBJ1-2; D is undetermined. The germline CDR1 and CDR2 sequences are SQVTM and ANQGSEA. V was shortened by 4 bases and J by 8 bases, with 8 bases between the two germline ends. The CDR3 is made up of 10 amino acids. Written as DNA, the CDR3 is TGCAGCGTTGTAACCGGCGGCTACACCTTC. Translating gives CSVVTGGYTF.

This CDR3 reads CASRTGPYEQYF. The DNA for the CDR3 is TGTGCCAGCAGGACAGGGCCTTACGAGCAGTACTTC. V usage is TRBV6-1 and J usage is TRBJ2-5; 7 nucleotides align to TRBD1. The end of the DNA fits TRBJ2-7 better, so the J call may be wrong. This CDR3 is built from 12 residues. Germline V gene data show CDR1 as MNHNS and CDR2 as SASEGT.

This clonotype came up a few times. The chain joins TRBV29-1 to TRBJ1-4, with D perhaps matching TRBD1 (6 bases). CDR3 length equals 13 residues. Trimming left V 3 bases short and J 3 bases short, with 8 bases between. Looked up from germline, CDR1 is SQVTM and CDR2 is ANQGSEA. Written as DNA, the CDR3 is TGCAGCGTTGAGGGGGCGGCTAATGAAAAACTGTTTTTT. This encodes CSVEGAANEKLFF.

This clonotype showed up many times. The chain employs TRBV10-3 and TRBJ1-1, with 9 bases matching TRBD1. Per the germline V gene, CDR1 is ENHRY and CDR2 is SYGVKD. This CDR3 is 13 amino acids long. V shed 6 bases and J 4 bases; nucleotides not matched to a gene: 3. CDR3 nucleotide sequence: TGTGCCATCAGGTCACAGGGGGCCACTGAAGCTTTCTTT. It encodes CAIRSQGATEAFF.

This clonotype was found a few times. The chain joins TRBV7-9 to TRBJ1-1; 7 bases fit TRBD1. The CDR3 is made up of 14 amino acids. V dropped 2 bases and J dropped 5; count of bases not matched to a gene: 5. Looked up from germline, CDR1 is SEHNR and CDR2 is FQNEAQ (reference sequence). CDR3 region: CASSLQGVRTEAFF. Here the CDR3 DNA reads TGTGCCAGCAGCTTACAGGGGGTGAGGACTGAAGCTTTCTTT.

This clonotype was seen many times. The chain has TRBV6-6 and TRBJ2-1, with D possibly TRBD1 on 5 matching bases. V was shortened by 2 bases and J by 8 bases, with 16 bases between the two germline ends. The CDR3 is 15 residues long. In germline, CDR1 is MNHNY, CDR2 SVGAGI (reference sequence). DNA of the CDR3: TGTGCCAGCAGTTACAGCAGGGTCCGGGTCGATGAGCAGTTCTTC. It codes for CASSYSRVRVDEQFF.

This clonotype appeared a few times. A much larger clone differs from this one at a single base, so this may be a read error. This rearrangement joins TRBV6-2 or TRBV6-3 to TRBJ2-7; 16 nucleotides match TRBD2. J gave up 6 bases and V 6 bases, and 5 bases lay outside the gene matches. The CDR3 is 15 amino acids. The V gene's germline CDR1 is MNHEY and CDR2 SVGEGT. CDR3 in DNA: TGTGCCAGCAGGGGACTAGCGGGAGGGCCTGGCGAGCAGTACTTC. Residues: CASRGLAGGPGEQYF.

This clonotype was found many times. V is TRBV5-4 and J is TRBJ2-7; D not resolved. The CDR3 loop spans 14 amino acids. Germline values: CDR1 SGHNT, CDR2 YYREEE (reference sequence). V lost 4 bases to trimming and J lost 4 bases, with 15 bases between them. The CDR3 loop is CASSRSSGGYEQYF. The CDR3 DNA reads as TGTGCCAGCAGCCGATCTTCGGGTGGGTACGAGCAGTACTTC.

This rearrangement joins TRBV19 to TRBJ2-7; D is undetermined. Between the trimmed V and J ends, which lost 2 bases and 1 base, there was a span of 12 bases. Germline-derived CDR1 and CDR2 are LNHDA and SQIVND (reference sequence). CDR3 length equals 15 residues. The CDR3 region is CASSIFEGPSYEQYF. In DNA form, the CDR3 reads TGTGCCAGTAGTATATTCGAAGGGCCTTCCTACGAGCAGTACTTC.

This clonotype was observed many times. The chain uses TRBV27 and TRBJ1-2; D perhaps matches TRBD1 (5 bases). Germline V gives CDR1 MNHEY, CDR2 SMNVEV (reference sequence). The CDR3 is 13 residues long. V lost 4 bases and J 10 bases, leaving 16 bases between the germline ends. CDR3 region: CASSSTSVGDYTF. For the CDR3, the DNA is TGTGCCAGCAGTTCTACTTCCGTGGGGGACTACACCTTC.

Concerning this clonotype: A read error may be the cause here, since a much bigger clone is one base away. This sequence joins TRBV20-1 and TRBJ2-7, with 12 bases matching TRBD2. V lost 0 bases and J lost 1; bases outside the gene matches: 16. Germline CDR1 and CDR2: DFQATT and SNEGSKA (reference sequence). This CDR3 region has 20 residues. CDR3 bases: TGCAGTGCTAGAGATCGAACCCCCGCGACTAGCGGGAGAAGATCCTACGAGCAGTACTTC. It encodes CSARDRTPATSGRRSYEQYF.

This clonotype was counted ten times or more. V is TRBV25-1 and J is TRBJ2-5; 7 bases match TRBD1. CDR1 MGHDK and CDR2 SYGVNS come from the germline V gene. After removal of 2 bases from V and 2 bases from J, the junction contained 14 bases not matched to a gene. CDR3 length equals 18 residues. The CDR3 protein is CASSERPERGHPQETQYF. CDR3 sequence (DNA): TGTGCCAGCAGTGAACGGCCCGAGAGGGGGCACCCACAAGAGACCCAGTACTTC.

Remarks on this clonotype: One base away lies a much larger clone, so this may be a sequencing read error. CDR3 DNA sequence: TGTGCCGCCAGTGACCTGGACAGGGGTGAAGCTTTCTTT. Translated: CAASDLDRGEAFF. The chain couples TRBV24-1 to TRBJ1-1; 9 bases line up with TRBD1. The CDR3 has 13 amino acids. Germline CDR1 KGHDR, CDR2 SFDVKD.

This clonotype was observed a handful of times. The chain employs TRBV9 and TRBJ2-3, with D possibly matching TRBD2 (6 bases). Germline-derived CDR1 and CDR2 are SGDLS and YYNGEE. The CDR3 is 14 amino acids. Trimming cost V 6 bases and J 3 bases, with 14 bases left between them. The CDR3 loop is CASTIGGATDTQYF. The CDR3 coding sequence is TGTGCCAGCACCATAGGAGGGGCAACAGATACGCAGTATTTT.

The sample holds many counts of this clonotype. Written as DNA, the CDR3 is TGCGCCAGCAGCCAAGGACTAGCGGAGAGCACAGATACGCAGTATTTT. It is translated as CASSQGLAESTDTQYF. The chain recombines TRBV4-1 with TRBJ2-3; TRBD2 aligns across 9 bases. Germline CDR1 is MGHRA and CDR2 is YSYEKL. Losses at the gene ends were 1 base for V and 0 bases for J; bases not matched to a gene: 2. CDR3 length: 16 amino acids.